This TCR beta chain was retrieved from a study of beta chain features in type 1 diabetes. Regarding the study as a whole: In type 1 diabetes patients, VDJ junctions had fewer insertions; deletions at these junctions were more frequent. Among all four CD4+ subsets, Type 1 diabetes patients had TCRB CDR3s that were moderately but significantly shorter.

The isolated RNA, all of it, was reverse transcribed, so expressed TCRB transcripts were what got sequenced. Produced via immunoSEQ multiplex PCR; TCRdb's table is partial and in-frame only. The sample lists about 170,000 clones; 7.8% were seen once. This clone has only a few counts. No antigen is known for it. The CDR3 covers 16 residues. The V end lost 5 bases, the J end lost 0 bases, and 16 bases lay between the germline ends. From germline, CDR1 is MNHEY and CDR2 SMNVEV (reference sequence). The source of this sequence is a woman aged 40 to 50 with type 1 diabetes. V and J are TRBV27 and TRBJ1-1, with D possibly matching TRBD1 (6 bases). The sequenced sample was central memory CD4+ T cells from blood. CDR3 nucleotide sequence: TGTGCCAGCAGTCGCTCGGGGACAACTATGAACACTGAAGCTTTCTTT. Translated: CASSRSGTTMNTEAFF.